A single sample gave rise to the 21 T cell receptor beta chains below, sequenced in a study of T cell repertoires in cytomegalovirus infection. TCRdb recomputed calls from the reads with MiXCR, one row per CDR3 protein. The sample gives 570,000 or so distinct CDR3 sequences, almost 40% of which show up once; 40% to 60% is in the top ten. These receptors lack a known antigen. This specimen was cultured PBMCs, taken from culture after CMV antigen stimulation. The receptors shown here come from a human donor in good health (CMV status not recorded). Some clones in this sample may be carry-over from other donors' samples.

This clonotype was recorded a few times. The chain is built from TRBV5-1 and TRBJ2-6; 7 bases are shared with TRBD1. Germline CDR1 SGHRS, CDR2 YFSETQ. The CDR3 sequence is 17 residues long. V trimming: 0 bases; J trimming: 2 bases; junction bases outside the gene matches: 5. CDR3 protein: CASSLEAGGTGANVLTF. The CDR3 region has the DNA TGCGCCAGCAGCTTGGAGGCAGGGGGTACTGGGGCCAACGTCCTGACTTTC.

This clonotype was seen a handful of times. The CDR3 sequence is CASSGWVSNTEAFF. Here the CDR3 DNA reads TGTGCCAGCAGTGGGTGGGTCTCGAACACTGAAGCTTTCTTT. The rearrangement joins TRBV2 to TRBJ1-1; no reliable D call. CDR1 SNHLY and CDR2 FYNNEI come from the germline V gene. Trimming cost V 4 bases and J 1 base, with 10 bases left between them. This CDR3 spans 14 amino acids.

The V and J genes are TRBV7-2 and TRBJ2-1; TRBD2 agrees at 9 bases. There are 15 residues in the CDR3. V lost 2 bases and J lost 5; bases outside the gene matches: 4. The germline V gene has CDR1 SGHTA and CDR2 FQGNSA. The CDR3 bases are TGTGCCAGCAGCTTATCCGCGGGAGGGAACAATGAGCAGTTCTTC. Amino acid sequence: CASSLSAGGNNEQFF.

V and J are TRBV12-5 and TRBJ2-1; 10 bases fit TRBD2. The CDR3 covers 15 residues. With 7 bases clipped from V and 0 bases from J, the junction kept 3 bases outside the gene matches. Germline loops: CDR1 LGHNT, CDR2 FRNRAP. CDR3: CASAPSGSSYNEQFF. DNA for the CDR3: TGTGCTAGTGCCCCTAGCGGGAGCTCCTACAATGAGCAGTTCTTC. The whole variable domain, remainder taken from reference TRBV12-5 and TRBJ2-1, is DARVTQTPRHKVTEMGQEVTMRCQPILGHNTVFWYRQTMMQGLELLAYFRNRAPLDDSGMPKDRFSAEMPDATLATLKIQPSEPRDSAVYFCASAPSGSSYNEQFFGPGTRLTVL.

This clonotype was counted a few times. The chain couples TRBV6-1 to TRBJ2-7; 7 nucleotides agree with TRBD2. The junction had 10 bases not matched to a gene; V was cut back by 6 bases and J by 2 bases. CDR1 is MNHNS and CDR2 is SASEGT in the germline V gene. This CDR3 is built from 15 residues. The CDR3 region is CASSRGGGGPYEQYF. The CDR3 region has the DNA TGTGCCAGCAGCCGGGGCGGGGGAGGACCCTACGAGCAGTACTTC.

The chain employs TRBV6-1 and TRBJ1-1; weak D call: TRBD1 (5 bases). This CDR3 contains 16 residues. Trimming stripped 5 bases from V and 2 bases from J, with 18 bases between. Germline-derived CDR1 and CDR2 are MNHNS and SASEGT. CDR3 protein: CASSLPPGGTNTEAFF. The CDR3 DNA reads as TGTGCCAGCAGTTTGCCACCTGGGGGGACCAACACTGAAGCTTTCTTT.

The chain uses TRBV5-6 and TRBJ2-5; the D gene is possibly TRBD2 (6 bases). The CDR3 extends over 12 amino acids. The V and J ends lost 3 bases and 3 bases respectively, with 6 bases between them. Germline V CDR1 and CDR2: SGHDT, YYEEEE. Here the CDR3 DNA reads TGTGCCAGCAGCTGGAGGGAAGAGACCCAGTACTTC. Protein: CASSWREETQYF.

This chain connects TRBV7-6 to TRBJ2-7, with unresolved D. V shed 5 bases and J shed 5 bases, with 22 bases lying between them. The CDR3 loop spans 16 amino acids. The germline V gene has CDR1 SGHVS and CDR2 FNYEAQ. The CDR3: CASSPTVGLGAHEQYF. DNA of the CDR3: TGTGCCAGCAGCCCAACCGTTGGGTTGGGTGCTCACGAGCAGTACTTC.

The V call is TRBV12-3 or TRBV12-4, the J call TRBJ2-7, with D possibly matching TRBD1 (8 bases). CDR3 length equals 14 residues. V was trimmed by 6 bases and J by 1 base, leaving 13 bases between them. The CDR3 nucleotides are TGTGCCAGCAGACAGGGGGGGTCTTCCTACGAGCAGTACTTC. It yields the protein CASRQGGSSYEQYF.

The CDR3, as DNA: TGTGCCAGCAGTTATTCCTTTAGACAGGGAGGGACCCAGTACTTC. Residues: CASSYSFRQGGTQYF. This chain uses TRBV6-2 or TRBV6-3 with TRBJ2-5; weak D call: TRBD1 (7 bases). Trimming shortened V by 3 bases and J by 7 bases, and 18 bases separated the two germline ends. The CDR3 contains 15 residues. Germline loops: CDR1 MNHEY, CDR2 SVGEGT.

The rearrangement joins TRBV5-1 to TRBJ2-5, with TRBD2 matching 7 bases. Germline lookup yields CDR1 SGHRS and CDR2 YFSETQ. The CDR3 is 16 amino acids. The V segment lost 4 bases and the J segment 4 bases; nucleotides outside the gene matches: 13. The DNA of the CDR3 is TGCGCCAGCAGCCTAAGCGGGGTCCCCGGCGGAGAGACCCAGTACTTC. It translates to CASSLSGVPGGETQYF.

This clonotype was detected only a few times. This chain's CDR3 is CASSLPTSRTSTDTQYF. Written as DNA, the CDR3 is TGTGCCAGCAGTTTACCGACTAGCCGAACTAGCACAGATACGCAGTATTTT. This sequence joins TRBV28 and TRBJ2-3, with 7 nucleotides matching TRBD2. V was clipped by 2 bases and J by 0 bases; unmatched bases: 8. Germline CDR1 is MDHEN and CDR2 is SYDVKM. This CDR3 spans 17 amino acids.

The chain combines TRBV9 with TRBJ2-5; 9 bases match TRBD2. Per germline, CDR1 SGDLS and CDR2 YYNGEE. Unmatched junction bases numbered 5, after V lost 3 bases and J lost 5 bases. The CDR3 has 14 amino acids. The CDR3 spells CASSAGLASETQYF. The CDR3 coding sequence is TGTGCCAGCAGCGCGGGACTAGCCTCCGAGACCCAGTACTTC.

In its sample, this clonotype was seen a few times. The chain couples TRBV20-1 to TRBJ2-5, with D unclear. Per germline, CDR1 DFQATT and CDR2 SNEGSKA (reference sequence). Trimming cost V 6 bases and J 1 base, with 18 bases left between them. CDR3 size: 15 residues. CDR3 sequence reads: CSAQAHPSVQETQYF. CDR3 DNA: TGCAGTGCCCAGGCTCATCCCAGCGTCCAAGAGACCCAGTACTTC.

V usage is TRBV7-2 and J usage is TRBJ2-7; 10 bases fit TRBD2. CDR1 is SGHTA and CDR2 is FQGNSA in the germline V gene. The CDR3 extends over 15 amino acids. The V segment lost 4 bases and the J segment 2 bases; nucleotides outside the gene matches: 5. The CDR3 DNA reads TGTGCCAGCAGCTACCTAGCGGGGGAAACCTACGAGCAGTACTTC. Protein: CASSYLAGETYEQYF.

The V call is TRBV6-8, the J call TRBJ2-3; D is possibly TRBD2 (5 bases). The germline V gene encodes CDR1 MNHGY and CDR2 SAAAGT. Trimming removed 11 bases at V and 11 bases at J, with 11 bases between. CDR3 size: 9 residues. In DNA form, the CDR3 reads TGTGCCGGTCCGGACTGGCAGTATTTT. Protein: CAGPDWQYF.

This clonotype has a handful of counts. The chain joins TRBV7-2 to TRBJ1-4, with D possibly TRBD1 on 5 matching bases. Trimming removed 6 bases at V and 8 bases at J, with 16 bases between. CDR3 length equals 14 residues. The germline V gene encodes CDR1 SGHTA and CDR2 FQGNSA. This CDR3 reads CASRTQVGGEKLFF. CDR3 bases: TGTGCCAGCAGAACACAGGTCGGCGGGGAAAAACTGTTTTTT.

CDR3 coding DNA: TGTGCCATCAAAGGAGAGGACGATGAGCAGTTCTTC. Translation: CAIKGEDDEQFF. J is TRBJ2-1 and V is TRBV10-3; D not certain. V dropped 7 bases and J dropped 8 bases, with 12 bases sitting between them. There are 12 residues in the CDR3. Germline CDR1 is ENHRY and CDR2 is SYGVKD.

This clonotype was observed at least ten times. This chain links TRBV7-6 with TRBJ2-7, with TRBD2 matching 14 bases. With V trimmed by 3 bases and J by 0 bases, 1 base remained unmatched. The CDR3 covers 16 residues. From germline, CDR1 is SGHVS and CDR2 FNYEAQ. The CDR3 is CASSLGTSGSSYEQYF. The CDR3 bases are TGTGCCAGCAGCTTGGGGACTAGCGGGAGCTCCTACGAGCAGTACTTC.

This rearrangement joins TRBV12-3 or TRBV12-4 to TRBJ2-1; TRBD2 aligns across 12 bases. V lost 6 bases to trimming and J lost 5 bases; unmatched junction nucleotides: 14. This CDR3 is built from 18 residues. Written as DNA, the CDR3 is TGTGCCAGCAGCCCACTCCGACTAGCGGGGGACCCGGACAATGAGCAGTTCTTC. This encodes CASSPLRLAGDPDNEQFF.

This rearrangement joins TRBV20-1 to TRBJ1-5; D gene ambiguous. Germline CDR1 DFQATT, CDR2 SNEGSKA (reference sequence). The V end lost 5 bases, the J end lost 7 bases, and 12 bases lay between the germline ends. The CDR3 is made up of 12 amino acids. The CDR3 loop is CSARQPGQPQHF. Written as DNA, the CDR3 is TGCAGTGCTCGCCAACCGGGGCAGCCCCAGCATTTT.